This TCR beta chain was sequenced for a study of T cell repertoires in cytomegalovirus infection. Overall study: A matching HLA type, together with CMV infection, was signaled by public TCR beta signatures.

The length of the CDR3 is 15 residues. Germline-derived CDR1 and CDR2 are MGHRA and YSYEKL. Trimming cost V 4 bases and J 4 bases; bases outside gene matches: 3. TCRdb reanalysed the reads using MiXCR and keeps one entry per CDR3 protein. The table shows 200,000 to 250,000 distinct CDR3 sequences, with roughly 22% occurring only once. Findings and limits, study-wide: The study found HLA-C-restricted CMV-specific TCR beta clonotypes dominating the ex vivo response. Individuals carrying CMV plus the relevant HLA were identified by cumulative frequency of public TCR beta families.

Notes on this clonotype: Its antigen is not identified.

Sequenced sample: CD8+ T cells from PBMCs. This TCR was sampled from a human donor in good health (CMV status not recorded). Some clones in this sample may be carry-over from other donors' samples. The chain couples TRBV4-1 to TRBJ2-3; 12 positions match TRBD2. The DNA of the CDR3 is TGCGCCAGCAGCCGGCGACTAGCGGGGGCAGATACGCAGTATTTT. Its protein product is CASSRRLAGADTQYF.